This T cell receptor beta chain stems from a study of blood T cells in healthy people across ages. PCR was performed a second time for about 7 to 11 cycles using a sample-barcoded 5' primer and a J-beta primer mix. TCRdb recomputed calls from the 5' RACE reads with MiXCR, one row per CDR3 protein. The data show about 1.7 million distinct CDR3 sequences, over 25% seen once. This clonotype came up many times. The clonotype comes from a woman aged 25 to 39 in good health. Sequencing input: blood.

In nucleotides, the CDR3 is TGTGCCAGCAGCCAAGATCTAACTACCAATGAGCAGTTCTTC. Translated: CASSQDLTTNEQFF. The chain employs TRBV3-1 and TRBJ2-1; the D is unclear. Trimming took off 0 bases at V and 6 bases at J, with 9 bases between the two ends. CDR1 LGHDT and CDR2 YNNKEL come from the germline V gene (reference sequence). The CDR3 covers 14 residues.